The clone carrying this T cell receptor (beta chain) occurred many times. Its antigen is not known. The data stem from a study of human T cells and chemical hapten exposure. Overall study: Per-sample TCR yield variation was attributed mainly to small pooled library volume differences.

The CDR3 spans 13 residues. Per the germline V gene, CDR1 is LNHDA and CDR2 is SQIVND (reference sequence). Trimming left V 3 bases short and J 1 base short, with 6 bases between. During construction of the library, unique molecular identifiers were attached to individual cDNA molecules for quantitative, reproducible TCR counting. TCRdb redid the calling of the RACE reads with MiXCR, one entry per CDR3 protein. Among 120,000 or so distinct CDR3 sequences listed, about 13% were seen once. Time point indicated: pre-sensitization, week 0. As to treatment: therapeutic diphenylcyclopropenone sensitization with weekly scalp DPC. Findings of the study overall: The study found expanded TCRs formed significantly more large CDR3 similarity clusters than controls. Donors' alopecia may make their immune response differ from healthy people's.

The rearrangement links TRBV19 to TRBJ1-1; D call uncertain. The sequence came from a woman aged 18-30 years with alopecia areata. Some clones in this sample may be carry-over from other donors' samples. The sequenced sample was whole blood, obtained in connection with sensitization to the hapten diphenylcyclopropenone (DPC). The CDR3 DNA follows: TGTGCCAGTAGTATTTGGGAGAACACTGAAGCTTTCTTT. Amino acid sequence: CASSIWENTEAFF.